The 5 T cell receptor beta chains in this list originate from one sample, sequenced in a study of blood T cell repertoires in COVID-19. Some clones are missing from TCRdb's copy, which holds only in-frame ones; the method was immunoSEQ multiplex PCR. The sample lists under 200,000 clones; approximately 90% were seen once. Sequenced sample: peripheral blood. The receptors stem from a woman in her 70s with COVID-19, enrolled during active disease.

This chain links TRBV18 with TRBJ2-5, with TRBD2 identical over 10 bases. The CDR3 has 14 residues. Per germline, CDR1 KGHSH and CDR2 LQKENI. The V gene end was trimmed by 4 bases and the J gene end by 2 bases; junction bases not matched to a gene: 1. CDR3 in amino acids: CASSLSGGQETQYF. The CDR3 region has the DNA TGTGCCAGCTCACTTAGCGGGGGGCAAGAGACCCAGTACTTC.

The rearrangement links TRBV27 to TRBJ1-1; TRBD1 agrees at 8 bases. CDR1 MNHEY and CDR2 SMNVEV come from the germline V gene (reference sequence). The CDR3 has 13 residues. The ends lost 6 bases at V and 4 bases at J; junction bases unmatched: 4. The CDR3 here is CASRLTGGTEAFF. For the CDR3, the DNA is TGTGCCAGCAGACTAACAGGGGGCACTGAAGCTTTCTTT.

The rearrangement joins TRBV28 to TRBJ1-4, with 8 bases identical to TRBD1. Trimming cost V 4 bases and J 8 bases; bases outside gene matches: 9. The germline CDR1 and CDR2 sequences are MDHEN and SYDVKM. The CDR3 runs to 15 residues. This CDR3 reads CASSSETGVREKLFF. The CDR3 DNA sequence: TGTGCCAGCAGTTCCGAGACAGGGGTTCGGGAAAAACTGTTTTTT. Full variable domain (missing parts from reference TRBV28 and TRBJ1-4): DVKVTQSSRYLVKRTGEKVFLECVQDMDHENMFWYRQDPGLGLRLIYFSYDVKMKEKGDIPEGYSVSREKKERFSLILESASTNQTSMYLCASSSETGVREKLFFGSGTQLSVL.

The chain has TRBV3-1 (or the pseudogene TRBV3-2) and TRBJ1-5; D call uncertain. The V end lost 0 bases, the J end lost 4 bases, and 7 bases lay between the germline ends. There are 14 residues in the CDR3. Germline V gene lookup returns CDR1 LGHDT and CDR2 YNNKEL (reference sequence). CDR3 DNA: TGTGCCAGCAGCCAAGATTTAGTAAATCAGCCCCAGCATTTT. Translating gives CASSQDLVNQPQHF.

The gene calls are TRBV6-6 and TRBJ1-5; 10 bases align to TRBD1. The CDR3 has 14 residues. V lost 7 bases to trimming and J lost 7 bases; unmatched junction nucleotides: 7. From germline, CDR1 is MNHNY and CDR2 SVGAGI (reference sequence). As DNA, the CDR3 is TGTGCCAGCAACCGACAGGGGGCGGACCAGCCCCAGCATTTT. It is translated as CASNRQGADQPQHF.